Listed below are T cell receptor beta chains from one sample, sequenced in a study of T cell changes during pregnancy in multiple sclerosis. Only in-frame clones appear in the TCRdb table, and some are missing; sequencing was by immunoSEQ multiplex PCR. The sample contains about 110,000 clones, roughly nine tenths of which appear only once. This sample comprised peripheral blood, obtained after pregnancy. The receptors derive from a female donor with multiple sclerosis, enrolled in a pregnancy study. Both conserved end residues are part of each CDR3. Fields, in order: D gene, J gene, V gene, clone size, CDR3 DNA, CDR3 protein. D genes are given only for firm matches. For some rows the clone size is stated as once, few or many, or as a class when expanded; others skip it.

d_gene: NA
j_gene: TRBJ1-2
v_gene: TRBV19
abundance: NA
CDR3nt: TGTGCCAGTAGTATATTCCCCTATGGGCAGGGGAGGGACTATGGCTACACCTTC
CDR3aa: CASSIFPYGQGRDYGYTF

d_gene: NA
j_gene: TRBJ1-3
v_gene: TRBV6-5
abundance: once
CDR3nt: TGTGCCAGCAGTTACTCCCAGATCAATGGAAACACCATATATTTT
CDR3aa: CASSYSQINGNTIYF

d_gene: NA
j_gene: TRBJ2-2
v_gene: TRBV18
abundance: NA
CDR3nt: TGTGCCAGCTCACCACCGCAGGTTATCACCGGGGAGCTGTTTTTT
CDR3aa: CASSPPQVITGELFF

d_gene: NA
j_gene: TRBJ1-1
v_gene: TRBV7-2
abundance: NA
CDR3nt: TGTGCCAGCAGCTTAGCGGGATCGGGGACTGAAGCTTTCTTT
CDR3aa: CASSLAGSGTEAFF

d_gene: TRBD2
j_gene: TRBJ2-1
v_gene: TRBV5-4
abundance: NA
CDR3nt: TGTGCCAGCAGCTTTAGCGGGGGGGCCTTCAATGAGCAGTTCTTC
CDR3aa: CASSFSGGAFNEQFF

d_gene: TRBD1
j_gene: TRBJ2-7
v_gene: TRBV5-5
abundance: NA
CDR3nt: TGTGCCAGCAGAACGGCGGACAGGGGCTCCTACGAGCAGTACTTC
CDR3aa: CASRTADRGSYEQYF

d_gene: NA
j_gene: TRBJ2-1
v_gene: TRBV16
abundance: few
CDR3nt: TGTGCCAGCAGCCCTCAGGGGAATGAGCAGTTCTTC
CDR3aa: CASSPQGNEQFF

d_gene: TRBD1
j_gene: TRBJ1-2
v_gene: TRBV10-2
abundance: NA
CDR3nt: TGCGCCAGCAGAGGACAGGGGGAGGACTATGGCTACACCTTC
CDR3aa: CASRGQGEDYGYTF

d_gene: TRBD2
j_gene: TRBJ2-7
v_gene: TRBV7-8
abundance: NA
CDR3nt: TGTGCCAGCAGCTTGGGACTAGCGGGGGTGGGCACGTACGAGCAGTACTTC
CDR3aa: CASSLGLAGVGTYEQYF

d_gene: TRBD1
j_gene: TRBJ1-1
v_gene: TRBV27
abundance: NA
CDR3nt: TGTGCCAGCAGTATATATCCAGGGGGCACTGAAGCTTTCTTT
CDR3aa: CASSIYPGGTEAFF

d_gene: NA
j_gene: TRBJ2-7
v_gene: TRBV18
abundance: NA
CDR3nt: TGTGCCAGCTCACAGGGGGGGGGCGACGAGCAGTACTTC
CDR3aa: CASSQGGGDEQYF

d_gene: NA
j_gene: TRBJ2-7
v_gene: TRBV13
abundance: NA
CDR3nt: TGTGCCAGCAGCCCCCGGGGTGGAACCCCCTACGAGCAGTACTTC
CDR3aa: CASSPRGGTPYEQYF

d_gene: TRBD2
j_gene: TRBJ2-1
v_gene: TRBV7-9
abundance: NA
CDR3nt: TGTGCCAGCAGCGACATGGGACTAGCGGGCAATGAGCAGTTCTTC
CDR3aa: CASSDMGLAGNEQFF

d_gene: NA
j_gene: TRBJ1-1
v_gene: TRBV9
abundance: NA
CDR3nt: TGTGCCAGCAGCGTAGAAGGAGGGACTGAAGCTTTCTTT
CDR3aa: CASSVEGGTEAFF

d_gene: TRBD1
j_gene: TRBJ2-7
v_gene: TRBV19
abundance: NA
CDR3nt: TGTGCCAGTAGCTTCGGGACAGCCTACGAGCAGTACTTC
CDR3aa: CASSFGTAYEQYF

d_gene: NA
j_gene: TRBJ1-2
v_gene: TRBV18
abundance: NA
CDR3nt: TGTGCCAGCTCACCACCGATGGCAGGGCTTTATGGCTACACCTTC
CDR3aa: CASSPPMAGLYGYTF

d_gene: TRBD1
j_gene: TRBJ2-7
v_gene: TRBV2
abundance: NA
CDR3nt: TGTGCCAGCAGTGGGACAGGGGGCAGTTACGAGCAGTACTTC
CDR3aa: CASSGTGGSYEQYF

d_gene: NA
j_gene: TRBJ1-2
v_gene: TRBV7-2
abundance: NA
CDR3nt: TGTGCCAGCACAAGAGGGGGGGCGTTTGGCTACACCTTC
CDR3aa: CASTRGGAFGYTF

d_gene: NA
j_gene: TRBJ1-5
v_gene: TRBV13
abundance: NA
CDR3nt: TGTGCCAGCAGCTTAGAGGGGCTTAGCAATCAGCCCCAGCATTTT
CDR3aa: CASSLEGLSNQPQHF

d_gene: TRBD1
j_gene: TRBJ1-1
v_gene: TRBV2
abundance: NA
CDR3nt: TGTGCCAGCAGTGAAACGGGACAGGGGAGGGCTGAAGCTTTCTTT
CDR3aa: CASSETGQGRAEAFF

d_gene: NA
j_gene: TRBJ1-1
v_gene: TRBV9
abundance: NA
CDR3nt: TGTGCCAGCAGCGAGACAGCCACCATGAACACTGAAGCTTTCTTT
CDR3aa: CASSETATMNTEAFF

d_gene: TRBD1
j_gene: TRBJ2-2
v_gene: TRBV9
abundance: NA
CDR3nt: TGTGCCAGCAGCGGGGGACAGGGGGCGTTTGGGACCGGGGAGCTGTTTTTT
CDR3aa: CASSGGQGAFGTGELFF

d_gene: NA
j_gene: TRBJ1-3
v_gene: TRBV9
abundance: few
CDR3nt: TGTGCCAGCAGCTTGTTGTGGGACACGGGAAACACCATATATTTT
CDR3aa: CASSLLWDTGNTIYF

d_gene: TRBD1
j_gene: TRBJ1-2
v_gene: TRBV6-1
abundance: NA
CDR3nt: TGTGCCAGCAGTGAAGGGGACAGGTACGGCTATGGCTACACCTTC
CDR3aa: CASSEGDRYGYGYTF

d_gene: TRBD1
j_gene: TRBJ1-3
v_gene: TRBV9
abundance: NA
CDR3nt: TGTGCCAGCAGCGGGGGACAGACCCCCTCTGGAAACACCATATATTTT
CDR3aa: CASSGGQTPSGNTIYF

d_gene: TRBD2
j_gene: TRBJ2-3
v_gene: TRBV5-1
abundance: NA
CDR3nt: TGCGCCAGCAGCTTCGGGAGGGGGGGTAGCACAGATACGCAGTATTTT
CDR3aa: CASSFGRGGSTDTQYF

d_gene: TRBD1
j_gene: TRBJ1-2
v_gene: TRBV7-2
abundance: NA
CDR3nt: TGTGCCAGCAGCTCCAGGGGGGTATATGGCTACACCTTC
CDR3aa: CASSSRGVYGYTF

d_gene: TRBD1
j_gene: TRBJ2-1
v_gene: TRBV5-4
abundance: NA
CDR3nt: TGTGCCAGCAGCTTGCAAGGGGGCGATGAGCAGTTCTTC
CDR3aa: CASSLQGGDEQFF

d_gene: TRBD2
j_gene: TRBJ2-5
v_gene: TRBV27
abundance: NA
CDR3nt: TGTGCCAGCAGTTTCACCAGCGGGGGACTCCAAGAGACCCAGTACTTC
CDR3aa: CASSFTSGGLQETQYF

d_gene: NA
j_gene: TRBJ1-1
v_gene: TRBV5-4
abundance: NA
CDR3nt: TGTGCCAGCAGCTTGGGGGGGGGCACTGAAGCTTTCTTT
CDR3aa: CASSLGGGTEAFF

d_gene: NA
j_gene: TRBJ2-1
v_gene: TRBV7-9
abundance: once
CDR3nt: TGTGCCAGCCCACCAAGGGGCCTAAGCTCCTACAATGAGCAGTTCTTC
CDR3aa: CASPPRGLSSYNEQFF

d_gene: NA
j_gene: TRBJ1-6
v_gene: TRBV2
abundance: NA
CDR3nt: TGTGCCAGCAGTGCAGGGGTAGATTCACCCCTCCACTTT
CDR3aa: CASSAGVDSPLHF

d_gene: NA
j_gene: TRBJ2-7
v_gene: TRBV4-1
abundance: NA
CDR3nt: TGCGCCAGCAGCCGGGGCGACGGTACCTACGAGCAGTACTTC
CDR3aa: CASSRGDGTYEQYF

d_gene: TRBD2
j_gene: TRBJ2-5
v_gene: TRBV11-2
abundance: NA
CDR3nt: TGTGCCAGCAGCTTAGGATCTAGCGGGGGGTTAGAGACCCAGTACTTC
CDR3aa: CASSLGSSGGLETQYF

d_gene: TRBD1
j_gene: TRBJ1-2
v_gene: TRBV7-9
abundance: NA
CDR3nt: TGTGCCAGCAGCCAAGAATCCAACAGGGGTGGTGGCTACACCTTC
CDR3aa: CASSQESNRGGGYTF

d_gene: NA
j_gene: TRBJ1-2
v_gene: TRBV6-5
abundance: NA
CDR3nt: TGTGCCAGTACCTCCCGGGGAGACGGCTATGGCTACACCTTC
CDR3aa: CASTSRGDGYGYTF

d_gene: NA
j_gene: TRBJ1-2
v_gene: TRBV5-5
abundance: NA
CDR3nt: TGTGCCAGCAGCTTGGGTAGCCAGGGGTCCTATGGCTACACCTTC
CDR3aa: CASSLGSQGSYGYTF

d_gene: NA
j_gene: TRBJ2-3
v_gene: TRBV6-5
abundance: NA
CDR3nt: TGTGCCAGCAAGGCGGGGGCTAGCACAGATACGCAGTATTTT
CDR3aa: CASKAGASTDTQYF

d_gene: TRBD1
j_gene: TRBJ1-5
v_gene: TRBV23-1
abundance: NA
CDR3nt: TGCGCCGCATACCGGGACAGGGTTGGGCAAGGGGCCCAGCATTTT
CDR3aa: CAAYRDRVGQGAQHF

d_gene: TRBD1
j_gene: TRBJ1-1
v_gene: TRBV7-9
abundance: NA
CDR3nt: TGTGCCAGCAGCTTCAAACAGGGGGGAACTGAAGCTTTCTTT
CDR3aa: CASSFKQGGTEAFF

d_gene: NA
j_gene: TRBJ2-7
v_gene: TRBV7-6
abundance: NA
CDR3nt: TGTGCCAGCAGAACTACGGGGGGAGCAGGGGCCTACGAGCAGTACTTC
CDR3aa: CASRTTGGAGAYEQYF

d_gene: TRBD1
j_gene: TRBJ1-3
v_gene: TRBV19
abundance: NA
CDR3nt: TGTGCCAGTAGGGACAGGCCTAACTCTGGAAACACCATATATTTT
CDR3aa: CASRDRPNSGNTIYF

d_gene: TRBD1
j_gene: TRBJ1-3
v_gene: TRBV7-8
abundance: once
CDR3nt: TGTGCCAGCAGCTCCGACAGGGCGGTCAACACCATATATTTT
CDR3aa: CASSSDRAVNTIYF

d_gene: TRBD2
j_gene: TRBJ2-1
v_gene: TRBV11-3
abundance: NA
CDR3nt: TGTGCCAGCAGCTTAGATCTGGCGGGGGGAGGTGAGCAGTTCTTC
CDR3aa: CASSLDLAGGGEQFF

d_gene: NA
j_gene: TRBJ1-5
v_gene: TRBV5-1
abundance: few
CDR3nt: TGCGCCAGCAGTGAAGGGAGGGGTCAGCCCCAGCATTTT
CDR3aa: CASSEGRGQPQHF

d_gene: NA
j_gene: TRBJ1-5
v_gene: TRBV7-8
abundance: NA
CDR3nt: TGTGCCAGCAGCCCTGGACTTAGAGCGGCGCGCAATCAGCCCCAGCATTTT
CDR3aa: CASSPGLRAARNQPQHF

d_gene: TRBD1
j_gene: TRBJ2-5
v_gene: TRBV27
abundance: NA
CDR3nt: TGTGCCAGCAGTGGGGACAGGGATTTGTGGGAGACCCAGTACTTC
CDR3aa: CASSGDRDLWETQYF

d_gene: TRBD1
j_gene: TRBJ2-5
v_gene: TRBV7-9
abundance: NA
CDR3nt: TGTGCCAGCAGCTTAGCCCTGGACAGGGAAGAGACCCAGTACTTC
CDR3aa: CASSLALDREETQYF

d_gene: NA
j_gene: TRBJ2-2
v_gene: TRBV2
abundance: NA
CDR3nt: TGTGCCAGCAACGTGGATCCGGGGAGCGCCGGGGAGCTGTTTTTT
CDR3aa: CASNVDPGSAGELFF